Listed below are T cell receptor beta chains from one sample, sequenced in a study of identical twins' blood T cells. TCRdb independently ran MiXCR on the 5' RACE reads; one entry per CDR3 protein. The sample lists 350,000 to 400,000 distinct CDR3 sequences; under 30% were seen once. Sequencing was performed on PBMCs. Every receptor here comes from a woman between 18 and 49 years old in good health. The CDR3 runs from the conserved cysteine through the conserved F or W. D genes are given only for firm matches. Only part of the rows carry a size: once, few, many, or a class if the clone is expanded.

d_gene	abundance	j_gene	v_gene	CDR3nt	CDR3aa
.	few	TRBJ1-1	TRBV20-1	TGCAGTGCTCCTCCCCAGGGACACTCTGAAGCTTTCTTT	CSAPPQGHSEAFF
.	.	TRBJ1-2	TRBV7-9	TGTGCCAGCAGATCAACAGGGATATCGCGGGGCTACACCTTC	CASRSTGISRGYTF
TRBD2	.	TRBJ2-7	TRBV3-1	TGTGCCAGCAGCCTGATCCGGCTAGCGGGGATCTGGATCTACGAGCAGTACTTC	CASSLIRLAGIWIYEQYF
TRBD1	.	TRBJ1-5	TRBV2	TGTGCCAGCAGTGAAAGACAGGGGGTCCGGCAGCCCCAGCATTTT	CASSERQGVRQPQHF
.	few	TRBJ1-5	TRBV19	TGTGCCATCAGTAGGTCCTTCGGGAGGCTAGTACAGCCCCAGCATTTT	CAISRSFGRLVQPQHF
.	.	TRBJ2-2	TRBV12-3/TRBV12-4	TGTGCCAGCACTCGGCGGCAGGCGAACACCGGGGAGCTGTTTTTT	CASTRRQANTGELFF
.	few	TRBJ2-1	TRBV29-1	TGCAGCACTGGAGTGGATGAGCAGTTCTTC	CSTGVDEQFF
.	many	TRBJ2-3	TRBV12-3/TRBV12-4	TGTGCCAGCAGTTTTTCGGTAGTGGAAGATACGCAGTATTTT	CASSFSVVEDTQYF
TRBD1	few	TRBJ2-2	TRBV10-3	TGTGCCATCAGTGCGACAGGGGGCACCGGGGAGCTGTTTTTT	CAISATGGTGELFF
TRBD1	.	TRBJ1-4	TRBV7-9	TGTGCCAGCAGCTCGGGACAGAACAACCAGTATAATGAAAAACTGTTTTTT	CASSSGQNNQYNEKLFF
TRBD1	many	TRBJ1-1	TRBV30	TGTGCCTGGACTTCGCTAGGGACAGTTATTTTCACTGAAGCTTTCTTT	CAWTSLGTVIFTEAFF
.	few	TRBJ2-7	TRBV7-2	TGTGCCAGCAGCGACCTTTTGGAGCAGTACTTC	CASSDLLEQYF
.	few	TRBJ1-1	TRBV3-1	TGTGCCAGCAGCCAAGATGCGGGGGCGTCAGCTTTCTTT	CASSQDAGASAFF
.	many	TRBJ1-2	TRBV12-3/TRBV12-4	TGTGCCTCCTCCCCCACCTCTAACTATGGCTACACCTTC	CASSPTSNYGYTF
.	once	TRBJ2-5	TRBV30	TGTGCCTGGAGTACCTCAGAGACTAGTATGGGTGAGACCCAGTACTTC	CAWSTSETSMGETQYF
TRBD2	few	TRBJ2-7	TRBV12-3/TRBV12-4	TGTGCCAGCAGTACGGGACTAGCGGGGAAAACCTACGAGCAGTACTTC	CASSTGLAGKTYEQYF